This T cell receptor beta chain was obtained from a study of somatic mutations in cytotoxic T cells in rheumatoid arthritis. For the study at large: Right after diagnosis, and before any treatment had started, patient peripheral blood (about 30 ml EDTA) was drawn. At nearly 100% purity, some V beta antibody-stained T-cell populations were flow-sorted, and these included V beta1+ cells that were sequenced for TCRB.

Whole-study results and caveats: Slight underrepresentation of TRBV07 in rheumatoid arthritis patients was not adjusted for multiple comparisons.

Remarks on this clone: Its matching antigen is unknown.

CDR3 size: 16 residues. After removal of 6 bases from V and 0 bases from J, the junction contained 8 bases not matched to a gene. The V gene's germline CDR1 is SGHVS and CDR2 FQNEAQ. The method was immunoSEQ multiplex PCR; TCRdb's version includes in-frame clones alone and lacks a portion of them. The sample has around 20,000 clones, 68% seen once. Flow cytometry served to check the purity of CD4+ and CD8+ cells, which were isolated by positive magnetic bead selection. Sequenced sample: CD8+ T cells sorted from blood. The receptor comes from an adult with rheumatoid arthritis. The chain combines TRBV7-8 with TRBJ2-1, with 7 bases lining up with TRBD1. As DNA, the CDR3 is TGTGCCAGCAGTCCGGGACAGCAGAGCTCCTACAATGAGCAGTTCTTC. The encoded protein is CASSPGQQSSYNEQFF.